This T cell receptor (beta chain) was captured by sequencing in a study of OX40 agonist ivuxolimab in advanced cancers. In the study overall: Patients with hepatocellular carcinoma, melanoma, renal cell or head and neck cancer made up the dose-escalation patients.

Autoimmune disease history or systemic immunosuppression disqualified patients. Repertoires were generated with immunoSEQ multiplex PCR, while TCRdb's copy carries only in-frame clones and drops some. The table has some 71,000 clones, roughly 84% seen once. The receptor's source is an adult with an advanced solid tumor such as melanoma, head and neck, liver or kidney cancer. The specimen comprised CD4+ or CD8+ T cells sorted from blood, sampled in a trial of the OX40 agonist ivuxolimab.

CDR3 DNA: TGTGCCAGCTCACTAGGGACAGAGCAAGAGACCCAGTACTTC. This encodes CASSLGTEQETQYF. The chain is built from TRBV18 and TRBJ2-5, with 7 positions matching TRBD1. Germline CDR1 reads KGHSH; CDR2 reads LQKENI. Unmatched junction bases numbered 4, after V lost 4 bases and J lost 2 bases. CDR3 length equals 14 residues.